These 3 T cell receptor beta chains came from one sample sequenced in a study of T cell responses to AZD1222 COVID-19 vaccine. Produced via immunoSEQ multiplex PCR; TCRdb's table is partial and in-frame only. The sample carries 95,000 to 130,000 clones, around 85% recorded once. The sample in question was peripheral blood, obtained on day 0 of MenACWY control vaccination. Receptors originate from an adult in good health.

J is TRBJ1-4 and V is TRBV7-2; the match to TRBD1 covers 7 bases. The junction had 10 bases not matched to a gene; V was cut back by 4 bases and J by 5 bases. The CDR3 has 16 amino acids. Germline V CDR1 and CDR2: SGHTA, FQGNSA. The DNA for the CDR3 is TGTGCCAGCAGCTCCTTGCCGGGACAGCCAAATGAAAAACTGTTTTTT. Translating gives CASSSLPGQPNEKLFF.

V is TRBV5-4 and J is TRBJ2-5, with TRBD2 matching over 7 bases. CDR1 and CDR2 (germline): SGHNT, YYREEE (reference sequence). The CDR3 contains 16 residues. V dropped 3 bases and J dropped 2; count of bases not matched to a gene: 10. The CDR3 DNA reads TGTGCCAGCAGCTCGGGGGGTCGGCAGAGTCAAGAGACCCAGTACTTC. Its protein product is CASSSGGRQSQETQYF.

This clone was found a few times. The J gene is TRBJ2-2, the V gene TRBV5-1, with 11 bases aligning to TRBD1. Germline CDR1 and CDR2: SGHRS and YFSETQ. CDR3 size: 16 residues. With 0 bases clipped from V and 3 bases from J, the junction kept 1 base outside the gene matches. The CDR3 here is CASSLEGQGDTGELFF. The CDR3 coding sequence is TGCGCCAGCAGCTTGGAGGGACAGGGGGACACCGGGGAGCTGTTTTTT.